These 21 T cell receptor beta chains were sequenced from one sample in a study of siplizumab effects on memory and regulatory T cells. Using immunoSEQ multiplex PCR, the repertoire was profiled, and TCRdb retains in-frame clones only, with some absent. Of some 100,000 clones listed, about 91% were seen once; the top ten hold roughly 2.5%. What was sequenced was CD4+ T cells sorted from blood. The receptor set was obtained from a human donor in good health. Some clones in this sample may be carry-over from other donors' samples.

The chain has TRBV2 and TRBJ1-2, with D perhaps TRBD1 (5 bases). Trimming shortened V by 6 bases and J by 4 bases, and 15 bases separated the two germline ends. CDR1 SNHLY and CDR2 FYNNEI come from the germline V gene. The CDR3 covers 14 residues. CDR3 residues: CASREDTNLYGYTF. The CDR3 DNA sequence: TGTGCCAGCAGGGAGGACACAAACCTCTATGGCTACACCTTC.

This chain joins TRBV7-8 and TRBJ1-5; the match to TRBD1 covers 11 bases. V was clipped by 4 bases and J by 7 bases; unmatched bases: 9. The germline CDR1 and CDR2 sequences are SGHVS and FQNEAQ. The CDR3 is made up of 16 amino acids. The CDR3 DNA is TGTGCCAGCAGCTCGTCGGGACAGGGGGATCGGCAGCCCCAGCATTTT. Residues: CASSSSGQGDRQPQHF.

The chain uses TRBV2 and TRBJ2-7; 9 positions match TRBD2. The CDR3 has 15 amino acids. Trimming at V came to 6 bases and at J to 2 bases, leaving 8 bases not matched to a gene. The germline gives CDR1 SNHLY, CDR2 FYNNEI. This CDR3 reads CASRAGTSRTYEQYF. The DNA for the CDR3 is TGTGCCAGCAGGGCCGGGACTAGCAGAACCTACGAGCAGTACTTC.

The V gene is TRBV28, the J gene TRBJ2-2; the D gene is possibly TRBD1 (5 bases). The V end was cut by 5 bases, the J end by 3 bases, with 13 bases between. There are 15 residues in the CDR3. Germline V gene data show CDR1 as MDHEN and CDR2 as SYDVKM. The CDR3 DNA reads TGTGCCAGCAGTGATGGGGCCAGTGACACCGGGGAGCTGTTTTTT. Its translation: CASSDGASDTGELFF.

This chain uses TRBV6-6 with TRBJ1-1, with unresolved D. CDR1 and CDR2 from the germline V gene are MNHNY and SVGAGI (reference sequence). Between the trimmed V and J ends, which lost 0 bases and 6 bases, there was a span of 14 bases. The CDR3 runs 15 residues. This CDR3 is CASSYSNPRMAEAFF. CDR3 sequence (DNA): TGTGCCAGCAGTTACTCGAATCCTAGGATGGCTGAAGCTTTCTTT.

V is TRBV29-1 and J is TRBJ1-2, with a possible D match to TRBD1 (5 bases). Per germline, CDR1 SQVTM and CDR2 ANQGSEA. V gave up 2 bases and J gave up 10 bases, with 17 bases separating them. CDR3 length equals 13 residues. CDR3 amino acids: CSVESGGGRVYTF. CDR3 in DNA: TGCAGCGTTGAATCCGGGGGAGGTAGGGTCTACACCTTC.

The chain joins TRBV29-1 to TRBJ1-2; D gene uncertain. The CDR3 has 13 residues. CDR1 SQVTM and CDR2 ANQGSEA come from the germline V gene. Trimming shortened V by 4 bases and J by 5 bases, and 14 bases separated the two germline ends. This CDR3 reads CSVGYTAEYGYTF. The DNA of the CDR3 is TGCAGCGTTGGCTACACGGCCGAATATGGCTACACCTTC.

This chain joins TRBV13 and TRBJ2-7; 9 nucleotides match TRBD2. Germline assignment: CDR1 PRHDT and CDR2 FYEKMQ (reference sequence). This CDR3 has 15 residues. J lost 2 bases, V lost 6 bases, and 8 bases had no gene match. The CDR3 is CASRAGGLSPYEQYF. The DNA for the CDR3 is TGTGCCAGCAGGGCGGGAGGGCTCTCACCCTACGAGCAGTACTTC.

In DNA, the CDR3 is TGTGCCAGCAGTACCGGTGAGGGTTACAATGAGCAGTTCTTC. The encoded protein is CASSTGEGYNEQFF. The V gene is TRBV6-6, the J gene TRBJ2-1, with a possible D match to TRBD2 (5 bases). CDR1 is MNHNY, CDR2 SVGAGI, per germline (reference sequence). The length of the CDR3 is 14 residues. Trimming took 5 bases from V and 4 from J, leaving 12 bases between them.

The chain is built from TRBV28 and TRBJ1-4; D is possibly TRBD1 (5 bases). Germline V gene data show CDR1 as MDHEN and CDR2 as SYDVKM. The CDR3 is made up of 12 amino acids. V dropped 10 bases and J dropped 3 bases, with 9 bases sitting between them. The CDR3 DNA sequence: TGTGCCACCAGACAGCCTAATGAAAAACTGTTTTTT. Its translation is CATRQPNEKLFF.

This clone was found once. The V call is TRBV18, the J call TRBJ2-7, with D possibly being TRBD1 (5 bases). CDR3 length: 12 residues. V was pared by 3 bases and J by 4 bases, with 7 bases between. The germline gives CDR1 KGHSH, CDR2 LQKENI. The CDR3 here is CASSPTVYEQYF. The CDR3, as DNA: TGTGCCAGCTCACCGACAGTATACGAGCAGTACTTC.

A remark on this clone: A junction end diverges from the germline sequence, so it may reflect a read error. The same CDR3 is also encoded by other DNA sequences in this sample. The rearrangement uses TRBV2 and TRBJ2-7, with D perhaps matching TRBD1 or TRBD2 (6 bases each). The germline gives CDR1 SNHLY, CDR2 FYNNEI. The CDR3 spans 14 residues. CDR3 in DNA: TGTGCCAGCAGAGTACGGGGGCTTATTTACGAGCAGTACTTT. Amino acids: CASRVRGLIYEQYF.

Regarding this clone: At one end the junction does not follow the germline gene, possibly because of a read error. The genes are TRBV5-8 and TRBJ2-1; TRBD2 matches at 9 bases. Germline V gene sequence: CDR1 SGHTS, CDR2 YDEGEE. This CDR3 has 12 amino acids. CDR3 in amino acids: CASSITRGRDIF. The DNA of the CDR3 is TGTGCCAGCAGCATAACTCGCGGGAGGGATATCTTC. The full variable domain, completed using reference TRBV5-8 and TRBJ2-1, is EAGVTQSPTHLIKTRGQQATLRCSPISGHTSVYWYQQALGLGLQFLLWYDEGEERNRGNFPPRFSGRQFPNYSSELNVNALELEDSALYLCASSITRGRDIFGPGTRLTVL.

This chain uses TRBV11-3 with TRBJ2-1; 7 bases map to TRBD2. The CDR3 has 14 amino acids. CDR1 and CDR2 from the germline V gene are SGHNT and YENEEA. Trimming cost V 1 base and J 10 bases; bases outside gene matches: 7. This CDR3 reads CASSLAAGRYEQFF. DNA for the CDR3: TGTGCCAGCAGCTTAGCGGCCGGGAGGTACGAGCAGTTCTTC.

This clone was detected once. The chain is built from TRBV6-6 and TRBJ1-3; D uncertain. Trimming cost V 5 bases and J 4 bases, with 6 bases left between them. The CDR3 extends over 12 amino acids. CDR1 and CDR2 (germline): MNHNY, SVGAGI (reference sequence). The CDR3 DNA is TGTGCCAGCAGTGACGCGGGAAACACCATATATTTT. It is translated as CASSDAGNTIYF.

V is TRBV19 and J is TRBJ2-2; D could derive from TRBD1 or TRBD2 (6 bases each). The V gene lost 3 bases and the J gene lost 3 bases, with 8 bases spanning the gap. The germline V gene encodes CDR1 LNHDA and CDR2 SQIVND (reference sequence). This CDR3 is 14 amino acids long. As DNA, the CDR3 is TGTGCCAGTAGTATTAGGGGGGACACCGGGGAGCTGTTTTTT. This gives the protein CASSIRGDTGELFF.

This clone has a handful of counts. The chain combines TRBV27 with TRBJ2-1, with no clear D. CDR3 length equals 14 residues. CDR1 MNHEY and CDR2 SMNVEV come from the germline V gene (reference sequence). Trimming pared 0 bases from V and 7 bases from J, leaving 10 bases between. The CDR3 DNA sequence: TGTGCCAGCAGTTTATCGTATGAGCGAAATGAGCAGTTCTTC. Translating it yields CASSLSYERNEQFF.

This sequence joins TRBV14 and TRBJ2-7; 12 bases line up with TRBD2. CDR3 length: 16 amino acids. The junction had 7 bases not matched to a gene; V was cut back by 4 bases and J by 3 bases. Germline CDR1 reads SGHDN; CDR2 reads FVKESK. Written as DNA, the CDR3 is TGTGCCAGCAGCCGCTTGACTAGCGGGGGAAACTACGAGCAGTACTTC. Translating it yields CASSRLTSGGNYEQYF.

The genes are TRBV28 and TRBJ1-5, with D possibly being TRBD1 (5 bases). Deletions cut 1 base from V and 5 bases from J, with 12 bases between. From germline, CDR1 is MDHEN and CDR2 SYDVKM. The CDR3 spans 15 residues. The CDR3 spells CASSLLGGDYQPQHF. Here the CDR3 DNA reads TGTGCCAGCAGTTTATTAGGAGGGGATTATCAGCCCCAGCATTTT.

The rearrangement uses TRBV5-8 and TRBJ2-3; 9 bases map to TRBD2. This CDR3 contains 15 residues. Germline CDR1 is SGHTS and CDR2 is YDEGEE. Germline trimming cut 9 bases from V and 8 bases from J; bases unmatched to any gene: 16. The CDR3 nucleotides are TGTGCCACCCTACTGTCCGGGACTAGCCATGGTACGCAGTATTTT. This encodes CATLLSGTSHGTQYF.

The rearrangement uses TRBV11-2 and TRBJ1-3; D is unresolved. This CDR3 has 14 residues. Germline CDR1 is SGHAT and CDR2 is FQNNGV. Trimming took off 2 bases at V and 1 base at J, with 6 bases between the two ends. The CDR3: CASSLLASGNTIYF. In DNA, the CDR3 is TGTGCCAGCAGCTTACTTGCGTCTGGAAACACCATATATTTT.